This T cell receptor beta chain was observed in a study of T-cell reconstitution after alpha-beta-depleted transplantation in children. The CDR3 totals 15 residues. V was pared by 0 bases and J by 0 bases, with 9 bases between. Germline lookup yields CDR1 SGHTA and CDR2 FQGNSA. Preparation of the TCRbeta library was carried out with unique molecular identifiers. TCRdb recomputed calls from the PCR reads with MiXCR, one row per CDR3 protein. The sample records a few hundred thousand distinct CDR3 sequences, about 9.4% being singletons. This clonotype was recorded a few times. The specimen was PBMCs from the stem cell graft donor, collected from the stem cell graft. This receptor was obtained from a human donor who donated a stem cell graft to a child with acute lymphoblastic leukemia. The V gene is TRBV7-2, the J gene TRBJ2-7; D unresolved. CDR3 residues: CASSLAWRNSYEQYF. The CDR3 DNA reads TGTGCCAGCAGCTTAGCGTGGCGTAACTCCTACGAGCAGTACTTC. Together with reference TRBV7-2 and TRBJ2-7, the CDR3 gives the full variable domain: GAGVSQSPSNKVTEKGKDVELRCDPISGHTALYWYRQSLGQGLEFLIYFQGNSAPDKSGLPSDRFSAERTGGSVSTLTIQRTQQEDSAVYLCASSLAWRNSYEQYFGPGTRLTVT.